A single sample gave rise to the 18 T cell receptor beta chains below, sequenced in a study of cytomegalovirus exposure and HLA in healthy donors. PCR amplification relied on 60 Vbeta primers (plus 13 Jbeta primers). Repertoires were generated with immunoSEQ multiplex PCR, while TCRdb's copy carries only in-frame clones and drops some. Here the sample spans 85,000 to 100,000 clones, roughly 76% being singletons. Material: PBMCs. These TCRs come from a human donor in good health.

The J gene is TRBJ2-2, the V gene TRBV2, with TRBD2 matching 9 bases. The CDR3 length is 14 residues. J gave up 6 bases and V 3 bases, and 2 bases lay outside the gene matches. Germline V lookup: CDR1 SNHLY, CDR2 FYNNEI. The DNA of the CDR3 is TGTGCCAGCAGTGAGCGGGGGGGCCCCGGGGAGCTGTTTTTT. It yields the protein CASSERGGPGELFF.

The CDR3 DNA reads TGTGCCAGCAGCTTTTCGTTTGGAGTAATGAACACTGAAGCTTTCTTT. Protein sequence: CASSFSFGVMNTEAFF. V gene TRBV11-2 combines with J gene TRBJ1-1, with D hard to call. The ends were cut back, 3 bases at V and 0 bases at J, with 14 bases in the middle. The CDR3 loop spans 16 amino acids. Germline V lookup: CDR1 SGHAT, CDR2 FQNNGV.

The CDR3 spells CASSFFRTSGVSYNEQFF. The CDR3 DNA follows: TGCGCCAGCAGCTTTTTTAGGACTAGCGGTGTCAGCTACAATGAGCAGTTCTTC. The J gene is TRBJ2-1, the V gene TRBV5-1; 10 bases line up with TRBD2. This CDR3 comprises 18 residues. Germline V CDR1 and CDR2: SGHRS, YFSETQ. V gave up 2 bases and J gave up 3 bases; unmatched junction bases: 11. The full variable domain, rest sourced from reference TRBV5-1 and TRBJ2-1, is KAGVTQTPRYLIKTRGQQVTLSCSPISGHRSVSWYQQTPGQGLQFLFEYFSETQRNKGNFPGRFSGRQFSNSRSEMNVSTLELGDSALYLCASSFFRTSGVSYNEQFFGPGTRLTVL.

The chain uses TRBV5-1 and TRBJ1-2; the D is unclear. Trimming removed 0 bases at V and 4 bases at J, with 10 bases between. Germline V gene lookup returns CDR1 SGHRS and CDR2 YFSETQ. The length of the CDR3 is 14 residues. CDR3 loop: CASSLGQTSYGYTF. The CDR3 bases are TGCGCCAGCAGCTTGGGCCAGACAAGCTATGGCTACACCTTC.

The chain links TRBV18 to TRBJ2-2, with TRBD1 matching over 9 bases. Looked up from germline, CDR1 is KGHSH and CDR2 is LQKENI. The J segment lost 7 bases and the V segment lost 4 bases, leaving 7 bases of the junction unmatched. This CDR3 has 15 amino acids. CDR3 coding DNA: TGTGCCAGCTCACTCCCTGGACAGGGGATCGGGGAGCTGTTTTTT. Translation: CASSLPGQGIGELFF.

V usage is TRBV29-1 and J usage is TRBJ2-3; no clear D. V was cut by 0 bases and J by 0 bases, with 13 bases left in between. CDR3 length equals 16 residues. Germline loops: CDR1 SQVTM, CDR2 ANQGSEA. Here the CDR3 reads CSVEDRVVLSTDTQYF. The CDR3 DNA follows: TGCAGCGTTGAAGATCGAGTAGTATTAAGCACAGATACGCAGTATTTT.

This sequence joins TRBV18 and TRBJ2-7, with TRBD1 as a possible D gene (6 bases). V dropped 2 bases and J dropped 5 bases, with 10 bases sitting between them. CDR1 KGHSH and CDR2 LQKENI come from the germline V gene. The CDR3 has 13 amino acids. CDR3 residues: CASSPSGAHEQYF. CDR3 coding DNA: TGTGCCAGCTCACCATCAGGGGCCCACGAGCAGTACTTC.

This chain joins TRBV5-1 and TRBJ2-7; D is perhaps TRBD2 (6 bases). The V gene lost 2 bases and the J gene lost 0 bases, with 18 bases spanning the gap. In germline, CDR1 is SGHRS, CDR2 YFSETQ. The length of the CDR3 is 17 residues. CDR3 sequence reads: CASSLRPGTESSYEQYF. CDR3 bases: TGCGCCAGCAGCTTAAGGCCCGGGACTGAAAGCTCCTACGAGCAGTACTTC.

Regarding this clone: One end of the junction does not line up with germline, which may come from a read error. The CDR3 bases are TGTGCCAGTAGTATGTTGTTGACAGATCAGTCCCAGCATTTT. The encoded protein is CASSMLLTDQSQHF. The chain uses TRBV19 and TRBJ1-5; TRBD1 is a possible D gene (5 bases). The germline gives CDR1 LNHDA, CDR2 SQIVND (reference sequence). The CDR3 has 14 residues.

This sequence joins TRBV5-1 and TRBJ2-7, with D tentatively TRBD2 (6 bases). Germline values: CDR1 SGHRS, CDR2 YFSETQ. Trimming shortened V by 4 bases and J by 2 bases, and 13 bases separated the two germline ends. The CDR3 sequence is 14 residues long. This CDR3 reads CASSGWGETYEQYF. CDR3 DNA: TGCGCCAGCAGCGGGTGGGGGGAAACCTACGAGCAGTACTTC.

CDR3 amino acids: CASSLAASGANEQFF. CDR3 DNA: TGCGCCAGCAGCTTGGCGGCTAGCGGTGCGAATGAGCAGTTCTTC. The chain combines TRBV5-1 with TRBJ2-1; 7 nucleotides match TRBD2. Germline V gene sequence: CDR1 SGHRS, CDR2 YFSETQ. Germline trimming cut 0 bases from V and 7 bases from J; bases unmatched to any gene: 7. The CDR3 has 15 amino acids. The variable domain in full, with the rest retrieved from reference TRBV5-1 and TRBJ2-1, is KAGVTQTPRYLIKTRGQQVTLSCSPISGHRSVSWYQQTPGQGLQFLFEYFSETQRNKGNFPGRFSGRQFSNSRSEMNVSTLELGDSALYLCASSLAASGANEQFFGPGTRLTVL.

The chain is built from TRBV7-2 and TRBJ2-5, with TRBD2 identical over 9 bases. Germline assignment: CDR1 SGHTA and CDR2 FQGNSA. This CDR3 region has 15 residues. The trim removed 5 bases at V and 5 bases at J, leaving 9 bases unmatched. CDR3 amino acids: CASSRGAGGAETQYF. CDR3 DNA: TGTGCCAGCAGCAGGGGGGCGGGAGGGGCGGAGACCCAGTACTTC.

The V and J genes are TRBV6-1 and TRBJ2-5, with 8 bases aligning to TRBD1. V shed 0 bases, J shed 7 bases, and the junction held 7 bases outside the gene matches. The CDR3 has 15 amino acids. Germline V gives CDR1 MNHNS, CDR2 SASEGT. This CDR3 is CASSEAGTGRGTQYF. Here the CDR3 DNA reads TGTGCCAGCAGTGAAGCGGGGACAGGTCGCGGGACCCAGTACTTC.

The chain couples TRBV5-1 to TRBJ1-1; D is unclear. The CDR3 contains 17 residues. V lost 0 bases to trimming and J lost 4 bases, with 19 bases between them. Germline CDR1 and CDR2: SGHRS and YFSETQ. The CDR3 DNA is TGCGCCAGCAGCTTGGCGACTCCTACCCCGGGAACCACTGAAGCTTTCTTT. It yields the protein CASSLATPTPGTTEAFF.

This chain connects TRBV7-2 to TRBJ2-2, with D maybe TRBD1 (5 bases). The CDR3 sequence is 15 residues long. Germline V gives CDR1 SGHTA, CDR2 FQGNSA. The V and J ends lost 5 bases and 0 bases respectively, with 10 bases between them. The CDR3 is CASSPTASNTGELFF. The CDR3 nucleotides read TGTGCCAGCAGCCCGACAGCCTCGAACACCGGGGAGCTGTTTTTT. The full variable domain, completed using reference TRBV7-2 and TRBJ2-2, is GAGVSQSPSNKVTEKGKDVELRCDPISGHTALYWYRQSLGQGLEFLIYFQGNSAPDKSGLPSDRFSAERTGGSVSTLTIQRTQQEDSAVYLCASSPTASNTGELFFGEGSRLTVL.

The CDR3 loop reads CSVSIVGEKLFF. In DNA form, the CDR3 reads TGCAGCGTTTCTATTGTCGGTGAAAAACTGTTTTTT. V and J are TRBV29-1 and TRBJ1-4; no firm D call. Germline V CDR1 and CDR2: SQVTM, ANQGSEA. This CDR3 spans 12 amino acids. Trimming took 5 bases from V and 7 from J, leaving 11 bases between them.

The rearrangement uses TRBV7-9 and TRBJ1-2, with 10 bases that match TRBD1. There are 14 residues in the CDR3. Germline CDR1 is SEHNR and CDR2 is FQNEAQ (reference sequence). Trimming removed 1 base from V and 6 bases from J; junction bases left unmatched: 2. This CDR3 is CASSLGGTGDGYTF. The CDR3 bases are TGTGCCAGCAGCTTAGGGGGGACAGGGGATGGCTACACCTTC. The full variable domain, with the rest looked up from reference TRBV7-9 and TRBJ1-2, is DTGVSQNPRHKITKRGQNVTFRCDPISEHNRLYWYRQTLGQGPEFLTYFQNEAQLEKSRLLSDRFSAERPKGSFSTLEIQRTEQGDSAMYLCASSLGGTGDGYTFGSGTRLTVV.

This chain connects TRBV10-1 to TRBJ2-2; 7 bases align to TRBD1. This CDR3 contains 16 residues. V shed 0 bases and J 3 bases; nucleotides not matched to a gene: 4. Germline V gives CDR1 WNHNN, CDR2 SYGVQD (reference sequence). The CDR3 loop reads CASSESGQRDTGELFF. In nucleotides, the CDR3 is TGCGCCAGCAGTGAGTCGGGACAGCGTGACACCGGGGAGCTGTTTTTT.